A single sample is the source of the 32 T cell receptor beta chains below, sequenced in a study of T cells in Graves' hyperthyroidism and ophthalmopathy. Amplification of TCR beta CDR3 regions was performed using RNA transcripts as template. HTBI primers drove first-round RT-PCR of the TCR CDR3. Each CDR3 protein is one row after TCRdb ran MiXCR on the multiplex PCR reads. Of about 560,000 distinct CDR3 sequences in the sample, approximately 16% were seen once. Sequences were obtained from blood. Receptors originate from a young woman with Graves' hyperthyroidism.

This clonotype showed up many times. V gene TRBV20-1 combines with J gene TRBJ1-2, with no clear D. Germline assignment: CDR1 DFQATT and CDR2 SNEGSKA (reference sequence). This CDR3 spans 15 amino acids. Trimming removed 0 bases at V and 2 bases at J, with 13 bases between. The CDR3 loop is CSARDQGGMNYGYTF. CDR3 nucleotides: TGCAGTGCTAGAGATCAAGGAGGGATGAACTATGGCTACACCTTC.

This clonotype was seen many times. The genes are TRBV6-2 or TRBV6-3 and TRBJ2-7, with TRBD1 matching over 12 bases. V dropped 2 bases and J dropped 7; count of bases not matched to a gene: 6. From germline, CDR1 is MNHEY and CDR2 SVGEGT. The length of the CDR3 is 15 residues. CDR3 region: CASSYPGTGGLEQYF. CDR3 sequence (DNA): TGTGCCAGCAGTTACCCCGGGACAGGGGGCTTGGAGCAGTACTTC.

This clonotype occurred many times. This chain links TRBV5-5 with TRBJ1-2, with 9 positions matching TRBD1. Germline CDR1 SGHKS, CDR2 YYEKEE (reference sequence). V was pared by 4 bases and J by 8 bases, with 9 bases of the junction left unmatched. The CDR3 loop spans 14 amino acids. The CDR3 loop reads CASSGQGIGKGYTF. DNA of the CDR3: TGTGCCAGCAGCGGACAGGGGATCGGAAAAGGCTACACCTTC.

This clonotype was seen at least ten times. The chain links TRBV12-3 or TRBV12-4 to TRBJ1-1, with a possible D match to TRBD1 (5 bases). Between the trimmed V and J ends, which lost 8 bases and 0 bases, there was a span of 13 bases. This CDR3 is 14 amino acids long. The CDR3 loop reads CASCRAGLNTEAFF. The CDR3, as DNA: TGTGCCAGCTGCAGGGCCGGTTTGAACACTGAAGCTTTCTTT.

This clonotype was detected only a few times. The rearrangement links TRBV7-2 to TRBJ2-7; 9 bases fit TRBD2. The V segment lost 1 base and the J segment 7 bases; nucleotides outside the gene matches: 8. Per germline, CDR1 SGHTA and CDR2 FQGNSA. This CDR3 region has 15 residues. The CDR3 DNA reads as TGTGCCAGCAGCTTAGATCGTGGACTAGCGAGGGAGCAGTACTTC. Residues: CASSLDRGLAREQYF.

This clonotype was detected ten times or more. The chain couples TRBV3-1 to TRBJ1-2; D unclear. CDR3 length: 12 amino acids. Germline CDR1 and CDR2: LGHDT and YNNKEL (reference sequence). The V gene lost 0 bases and the J gene lost 14 bases, with 13 bases spanning the gap. The CDR3 spells CASSQDVQERTF. The CDR3 region has the DNA TGTGCCAGCAGCCAAGATGTCCAGGAGAGGACCTTC.

The sample holds many counts of this clonotype. The rearrangement links TRBV18 to TRBJ2-1; TRBD1 might be the D (6 bases). Looked up from germline, CDR1 is KGHSH and CDR2 is LQKENI. The length of the CDR3 is 14 residues. The germline V and J ends were trimmed by 3 bases and 7 bases, with 13 bases remaining between them. CDR3 nucleotides: TGTGCCAGCTCACCGGCACAGGGACGGAATGAGCAGTTCTTC. This codes for CASSPAQGRNEQFF. Full variable domain (missing parts from reference TRBV18 and TRBJ2-1): NAGVMQNPRHLVRRRGQEARLRCSPMKGHSHVYWYRQLPEEGLKFMVYLQKENIIDESGMPKERFSAEFPKEGPSILRIQQVVRGDSAAYFCASSPAQGRNEQFFGPGTRLTVL.

The table lists this clonotype with many counts. The rearrangement links TRBV6-2 or TRBV6-3 to TRBJ2-5, with 12 positions matching TRBD2. This CDR3 has 17 amino acids. With V trimmed by 4 bases and J by 2 bases, 8 bases remained unmatched. Germline V gene data show CDR1 as MNHEY and CDR2 as SVGEGT. CDR3 bases: TGTGCCAGCAGTTCCCTAGCGGGGGGGCCAAGACAAGAGACCCAGTACTTC. This sequence encodes CASSSLAGGPRQETQYF.

This clonotype was found many times. This chain connects TRBV12-3 or TRBV12-4 to TRBJ1-1, with D uncertain. The CDR3 runs 12 residues. V was cut by 0 bases and J by 4 bases, with 3 bases left in between. In nucleotides, the CDR3 is TGTGCCAGCAGTTTAGCTCGCACTGAAGCTTTCTTT. Translation: CASSLARTEAFF.

The chain uses TRBV7-9 and TRBJ2-7; TRBD2 might be the D (7 bases). The V end was cut by 5 bases, the J end by 2 bases, with 19 bases between. This CDR3 is 16 amino acids long. The V gene's germline CDR1 is SEHNR and CDR2 FQNEAQ (reference sequence). Here the CDR3 reads CASSQKRAGAPYEQYF. The CDR3 DNA is TGTGCCAGCAGCCAAAAGAGGGCGGGGGCCCCCTACGAGCAGTACTTC. Complete variable domain (other parts from reference TRBV7-9 and TRBJ2-7): DTGVSQNPRHKITKRGQNVTFRCDPISEHNRLYWYRQTLGQGPEFLTYFQNEAQLEKSRLLSDRFSAERPKGSFSTLEIQRTEQGDSAMYLCASSQKRAGAPYEQYFGPGTRLTVT.

In its sample, this clonotype was seen a few times. V is TRBV5-8 and J is TRBJ1-5; no reliable D call. The germline V and J ends were trimmed by 2 bases and 9 bases, with 18 bases remaining between them. The germline V gene has CDR1 SGHTS and CDR2 YDEGEE. This CDR3 region has 15 residues. In DNA, the CDR3 is TGTGCCAGCAGCTTTTCGGACCGGAGAATCCTGCCCCAGCATTTT. Its translation: CASSFSDRRILPQHF.

In its sample, this clonotype was seen many times. The V call is TRBV28, the J call TRBJ2-1; unclear D gene. Germline CDR1 MDHEN, CDR2 SYDVKM. Trimming removed 6 bases from V and 3 bases from J, with 12 bases in between. The CDR3 is made up of 14 amino acids. DNA of the CDR3: TGTGCCAGCAGCCCAGGTGGGAACTACAATGAGCAGTTCTTC. Translated: CASSPGGNYNEQFF.

Points on this clonotype: Here the CDR3 omits its conserved ending phenylalanine or tryptophan, so a read error is the likely source. The V gene is TRBV27, the J gene TRBJ2-1; TRBD2 matches at 16 bases. The germline gives CDR1 MNHEY, CDR2 SMNVEV (reference sequence). CDR3 length: 20 residues. Trimming took 6 bases from V and 4 from J; bases not matched to a gene: 15. CDR3 coding DNA: TGTGCCAGCAGATCGGGAGTGGGACTAGCGGGAGGGCCTCGGTACAATGAGCAGTTCCTC. Its protein is CASRSGVGLAGGPRYNEQFL.

The V call is TRBV6-1, the J call TRBJ2-3; D is uncertain. The germline V and J ends were trimmed by 7 bases and 5 bases, with 7 bases remaining between them. Per germline, CDR1 MNHNS and CDR2 SASEGT. CDR3 length: 11 amino acids. The CDR3 reads CASTKGDTQYF. DNA of the CDR3: TGTGCCAGCACCAAGGGAGATACGCAGTATTTT.

The rearrangement links TRBV20-1 to TRBJ2-7; possibly TRBD1 or TRBD2 for D (5 bases each). This CDR3 is 14 amino acids long. Germline CDR1 reads DFQATT; CDR2 reads SNEGSKA (reference sequence). Trimming took 6 bases from V and 7 from J, leaving 22 bases between them. DNA of the CDR3: TGCAGTGCCGCCTTACTAGGACACTCGGGAGAGCAGTACTTC. Amino acids: CSAALLGHSGEQYF.

The chain has TRBV11-2 and TRBJ2-2; 7 bases fit TRBD2. This CDR3 is 12 amino acids long. Germline-derived CDR1 and CDR2 are SGHAT and FQNNGV. The CDR3 DNA follows: TGTGCAGATTGGGGGGGCACCGGGGAGCTGTTTTTT. Its translation is CADWGGTGELFF.

This clonotype showed up just a few times. The junction departs from germline at one end; a sequencing error may be responsible. The chain uses TRBV24-1 and TRBJ2-5; D may be TRBD2 (5 bases). CDR3 size: 16 residues. CDR1 is KGHDR and CDR2 is SFDVKD in the germline V gene. CDR3 in amino acids: CATSDLRADGWETQHF. CDR3 in DNA: TGTGCCACCAGTGATTTGAGGGCGGACGGCTGGGAGACCCAGCACTTC.

This chain joins TRBV29-1 and TRBJ2-3; D possibly matches TRBD1 or TRBD2 (5 bases each). Deletions cut 4 bases from V and 1 base from J, with 15 bases between. Per germline, CDR1 SQVTM and CDR2 ANQGSEA. The CDR3 consists of 15 residues. CDR3: CSVVLGRGGTDTQYF. In DNA form, the CDR3 reads TGCAGCGTTGTCCTGGGAAGGGGAGGCACAGATACGCAGTATTTT.

This clonotype has at least ten counts. The rearrangement uses TRBV11-2 and TRBJ2-3; 13 bases agree with TRBD2. With V trimmed by 3 bases and J by 5 bases, 2 bases remained unmatched. The germline gives CDR1 SGHAT, CDR2 FQNNGV. The CDR3 contains 15 residues. The CDR3 sequence is CASSLGLAGIDTQYF. The CDR3 nucleotides read TGTGCCAGCAGCTTGGGACTAGCGGGAATAGATACGCAGTATTTT.

This clonotype was found many times. This chain connects TRBV6-2 or TRBV6-3 to TRBJ2-5; 10 positions match TRBD2. V was pared by 0 bases and J by 4 bases, with 2 bases of the junction left unmatched. The CDR3 length is 15 residues. The V gene's germline CDR1 is MNHEY and CDR2 SVGEGT. CDR3 in DNA: TGTGCCAGCAGTTACTCGGCTAGCGGGGGAGAGACCCAGTACTTC. Its protein product is CASSYSASGGETQYF.

This clonotype was counted between two and nine times. The V and J genes are TRBV11-2 and TRBJ2-1, with D perhaps assigned TRBD1 or TRBD2 (5 bases each). This CDR3 contains 14 residues. The germline V gene encodes CDR1 SGHAT and CDR2 FQNNGV. Trimming took off 5 bases at V and 5 bases at J, with 13 bases between the two ends. The chain's CDR3 is CASSPRDRNNEQFF. The CDR3 nucleotides read TGTGCCAGCAGCCCACGGGACCGCAACAATGAGCAGTTCTTC.

This clonotype was detected only a few times. V gene TRBV20-1 combines with J gene TRBJ2-5; 9 bases match TRBD2. This CDR3 has 12 residues. Germline V gene sequence: CDR1 DFQATT, CDR2 SNEGSKA (reference sequence). V lost 6 bases, J lost 11 bases, and 10 bases stayed unmatched. The CDR3 region is CSASSGKVLQYF. The CDR3 DNA is TGCAGTGCCTCTAGCGGGAAAGTCTTACAGTACTTC.

This clonotype was observed at least ten times. The rearrangement links TRBV29-1 to TRBJ2-5, with 14 bases matching TRBD2. CDR3 length equals 14 residues. V lost 6 bases to trimming and J lost 5 bases; unmatched junction nucleotides: 5. From germline, CDR1 is SQVTM and CDR2 ANQGSEA. CDR3 coding DNA: TGCAGCGTAGCGGGACTAGCGGGAGTCGAGACCCAGTACTTC. Translating it yields CSVAGLAGVETQYF.

The chain joins TRBV28 to TRBJ2-7; 9 nucleotides match TRBD2. The CDR3 extends over 15 amino acids. Germline loops: CDR1 MDHEN, CDR2 SYDVKM. The V segment lost 3 bases and the J segment 4 bases; nucleotides outside the gene matches: 7. CDR3 coding DNA: TGTGCCAGCAGTTTCCGCGGGAGGGTTAGGTACGAGCAGTACTTC. This sequence encodes CASSFRGRVRYEQYF. The full variable domain, completed using reference TRBV28 and TRBJ2-7, is DVKVTQSSRYLVKRTGEKVFLECVQDMDHENMFWYRQDPGLGLRLIYFSYDVKMKEKGDIPEGYSVSREKKERFSLILESASTNQTSMYLCASSFRGRVRYEQYFGPGTRLTVT.

Notes on this clonotype: Possible read error: a much larger clone is one base away. This is likely a read error, given that the CDR3 carries no conserved phenylalanine or tryptophan at its end. The rearrangement uses TRBV12-3 or TRBV12-4 and TRBJ2-7, with D possibly TRBD2 on 5 matching bases. The V end was cut by 6 bases, the J end by 3 bases, with 18 bases between. This CDR3 has 15 amino acids. Written as DNA, the CDR3 is TGTGCCAGCAGCCCCGCGGGCCAGGATGGCTACGAGCAGTACCTC. This encodes CASSPAGQDGYEQYL.

Only a few counts were recorded for this clonotype. The chain carries TRBV27 and TRBJ2-7, with no clear D. CDR3 size: 13 residues. The germline gives CDR1 MNHEY, CDR2 SMNVEV (reference sequence). Trimming left V 5 bases short and J 7 bases short, with 15 bases between. CDR3 DNA sequence: TGTGCCAGCAGTCCGCGATCTTGGCGAGAGCAGTACTTC. Amino acids: CASSPRSWREQYF.

The chain uses TRBV7-2 and TRBJ2-1; D is uncertain. V lost 10 bases and J 10 bases, leaving 20 bases between the germline ends. Germline V lookup: CDR1 SGHTA, CDR2 FQGNSA. The CDR3 has 13 amino acids. The CDR3 loop reads CATRLVNSGEQFF. The CDR3 DNA is TGTGCCACCCGATTGGTGAATTCGGGCGAGCAGTTCTTC.

The gene calls are TRBV29-1 and TRBJ1-2; possibly TRBD1 for D (5 bases). Germline CDR1 and CDR2: SQVTM and ANQGSEA. V lost 1 base, J lost 2 bases, and 11 bases lay in between. The CDR3 extends over 14 amino acids. The CDR3 sequence is CSVEGLRDNYGYTF. The CDR3, as DNA: TGCAGCGTTGAAGGACTCCGGGACAACTATGGCTACACCTTC.

This clonotype was counted a few times. The genes are TRBV24-1 and TRBJ2-2; D perhaps matches TRBD2 (7 bases). The CDR3 consists of 14 residues. V lost 4 bases and J 6 bases, leaving 11 bases between the germline ends. Germline V gene data show CDR1 as KGHDR and CDR2 as SFDVKD. CDR3 coding DNA: TGTGCCACCAGTGACACAGGGAGGGCCGGGGAGCTGTTTTTT. This gives the protein CATSDTGRAGELFF.

The chain has TRBV13 and TRBJ2-7; D gene uncertain. The germline V gene encodes CDR1 PRHDT and CDR2 FYEKMQ (reference sequence). The CDR3 is 14 amino acids. Trimming took 6 bases from V and 2 from J, leaving 14 bases between them. CDR3 residues: CASSTSQETYEQYF. The CDR3 DNA follows: TGTGCCAGCAGTACCTCTCAGGAGACCTACGAGCAGTACTTC. Based on the CDR3 plus reference TRBV13 and TRBJ2-7, the full variable domain is AAGVIQSPRHLIKEKRETATLKCYPIPRHDTVYWYQQGPGQDPQFLISFYEKMQSDKGSIPDRFSAQQFSDYHSELNMSSLELGDSALYFCASSTSQETYEQYFGPGTRLTVT.

Many counts were recorded for this clonotype. V is TRBV12-3 or TRBV12-4 and J is TRBJ1-1; 9 bases match TRBD1. The CDR3 is made up of 14 amino acids. J lost 5 bases, V lost 7 bases, and 8 bases had no gene match. Here the CDR3 reads CASILDRGATEAFF. CDR3 sequence (DNA): TGTGCCAGCATCCTGGACAGGGGAGCTACTGAAGCTTTCTTT.

The chain combines TRBV14 with TRBJ1-2, with D uncertain. The CDR3 spans 17 residues. Trimming took 0 bases from V and 5 from J, leaving 19 bases between them. CDR1 SGHDN and CDR2 FVKESK come from the germline V gene. The CDR3 loop is CASSQDQHGRDRYGYTF. DNA for the CDR3: TGTGCCAGCAGCCAAGATCAGCACGGAAGGGATCGGTATGGCTACACCTTC. The full variable domain, completed using reference TRBV14 and TRBJ1-2, is EAGVTQFPSHSVIEKGQTVTLRCDPISGHDNLYWYRRVMGKEIKFLLHFVKESKQDESGMPNNRFLAERTGGTYSTLKVQPAELEDSGVYFCASSQDQHGRDRYGYTFGSGTRLTVV.